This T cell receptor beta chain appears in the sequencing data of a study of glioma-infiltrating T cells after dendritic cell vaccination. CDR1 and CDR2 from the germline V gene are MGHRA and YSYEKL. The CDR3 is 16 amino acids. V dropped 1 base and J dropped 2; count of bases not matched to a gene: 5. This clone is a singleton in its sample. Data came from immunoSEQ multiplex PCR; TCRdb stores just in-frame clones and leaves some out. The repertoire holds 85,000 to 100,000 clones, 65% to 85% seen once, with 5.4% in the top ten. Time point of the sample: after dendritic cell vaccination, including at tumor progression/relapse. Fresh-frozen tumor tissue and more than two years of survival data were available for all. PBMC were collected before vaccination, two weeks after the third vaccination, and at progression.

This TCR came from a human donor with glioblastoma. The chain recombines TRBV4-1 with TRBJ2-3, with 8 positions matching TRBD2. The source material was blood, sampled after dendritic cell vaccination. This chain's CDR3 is CASSQGLAGLTDTQYF. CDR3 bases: TGCGCCAGCAGCCAAGGCCTAGCGGGCCTCACAGATACGCAGTATTTT.